This T cell receptor beta chain originates from a study of T cell changes during pregnancy in multiple sclerosis. The CDR3 covers 14 residues. CDR1 and CDR2 (germline): SGHDT, YYEEEE. The trim removed 1 base at V and 8 bases at J, leaving 5 bases unmatched. This table comes from immunoSEQ multiplex PCR, and its TCRdb copy is limited to in-frame clones, with some not included. The data contain 15,000 to 20,000 clones, 85% to 90% of them singletons. The sequences come from CD8+ T cells from peripheral blood mononuclear cells, collected after pregnancy. The TCR was taken from a female donor with multiple sclerosis, enrolled in a pregnancy study. The chain combines TRBV5-6 with TRBJ2-1; 8 bases map to TRBD2. CDR3 region: CASSLSGSIDEQFF. The DNA of the CDR3 is TGTGCCAGCAGCTTGAGCGGGAGTATCGATGAGCAGTTCTTC. Full variable domain (remainder filled in from reference TRBV5-6 and TRBJ2-1): DAGVTQSPTHLIKTRGQQVTLRCSPKSGHDTVSWYQQALGQGPQFIFQYYEEEERQRGNFPDRFSGHQFPNYSSELNVNALLLGDSALYLCASSLSGSIDEQFFGPGTRLTVL.